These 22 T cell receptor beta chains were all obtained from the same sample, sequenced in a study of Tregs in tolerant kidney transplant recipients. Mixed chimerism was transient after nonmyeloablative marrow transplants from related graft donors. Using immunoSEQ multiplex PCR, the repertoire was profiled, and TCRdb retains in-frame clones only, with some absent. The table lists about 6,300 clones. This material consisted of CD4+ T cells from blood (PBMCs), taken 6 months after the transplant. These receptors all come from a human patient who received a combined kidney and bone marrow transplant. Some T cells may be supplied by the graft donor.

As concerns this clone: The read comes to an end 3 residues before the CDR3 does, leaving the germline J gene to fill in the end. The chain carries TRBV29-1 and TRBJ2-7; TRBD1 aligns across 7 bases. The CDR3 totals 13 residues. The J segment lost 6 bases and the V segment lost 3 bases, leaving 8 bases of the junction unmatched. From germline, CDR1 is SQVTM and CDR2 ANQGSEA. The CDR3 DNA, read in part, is TGCAGCGTTGATTTACAGGGGTCACTCGAG. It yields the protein CSVDLQGSLE. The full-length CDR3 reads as CSVDLQGSLEQYF.

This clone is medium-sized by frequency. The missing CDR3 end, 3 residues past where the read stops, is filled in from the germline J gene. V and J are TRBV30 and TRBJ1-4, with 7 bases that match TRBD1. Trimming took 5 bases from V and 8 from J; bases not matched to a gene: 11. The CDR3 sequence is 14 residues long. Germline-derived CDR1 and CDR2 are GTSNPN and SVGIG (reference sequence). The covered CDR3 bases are TGTGCCTGGGCCCGGGACAGCGGCGGGGAAAAA. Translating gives CAWARDSGGEK. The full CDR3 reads CAWARDSGGEKLFF.

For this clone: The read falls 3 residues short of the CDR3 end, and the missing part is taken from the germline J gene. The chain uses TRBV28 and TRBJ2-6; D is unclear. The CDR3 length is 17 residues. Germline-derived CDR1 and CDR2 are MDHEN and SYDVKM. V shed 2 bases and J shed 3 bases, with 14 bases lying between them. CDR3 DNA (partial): TGTGCCAGCAGTTTAGTGCGCCAAACTCTTGGGGCCAACGTC. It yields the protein CASSLVRQTLGANV. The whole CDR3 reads CASSLVRQTLGANVLTF.

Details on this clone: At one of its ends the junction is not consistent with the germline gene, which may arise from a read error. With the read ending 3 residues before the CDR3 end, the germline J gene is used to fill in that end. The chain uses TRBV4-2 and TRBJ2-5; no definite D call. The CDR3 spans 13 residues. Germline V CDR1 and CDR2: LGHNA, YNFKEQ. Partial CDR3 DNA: TGCGCCAGCAGCCAAAGGCCCCAAGAGACC. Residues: CASSQRPQET. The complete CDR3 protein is CASSQRPQETQYF.

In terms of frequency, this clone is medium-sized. Here the CDR3 reads CASNRGLLGNEQFF. The part of the CDR3 DNA that was read is TGTGCCAGCAACAGGGGGCTCCTAGGGAATGAG. V and J are TRBV6-2 or TRBV6-3 and TRBJ2-1; 9 bases align to TRBD1. The missing CDR3 end, 3 residues past where the read stops, is filled in from the germline J gene. CDR3 size: 14 residues. Germline CDR1 MNHEY, CDR2 SVGEGT. V was clipped by 7 bases and J by 7 bases; unmatched bases: 8.

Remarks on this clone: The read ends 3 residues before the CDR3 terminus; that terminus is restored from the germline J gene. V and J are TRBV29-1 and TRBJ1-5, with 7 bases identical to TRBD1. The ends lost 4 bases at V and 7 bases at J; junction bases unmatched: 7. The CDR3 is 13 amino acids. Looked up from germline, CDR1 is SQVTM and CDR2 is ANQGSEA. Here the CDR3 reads CSVGEGAEQPQHF. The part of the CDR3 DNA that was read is TGCAGCGTTGGTGAGGGGGCCGAACAGCCC.

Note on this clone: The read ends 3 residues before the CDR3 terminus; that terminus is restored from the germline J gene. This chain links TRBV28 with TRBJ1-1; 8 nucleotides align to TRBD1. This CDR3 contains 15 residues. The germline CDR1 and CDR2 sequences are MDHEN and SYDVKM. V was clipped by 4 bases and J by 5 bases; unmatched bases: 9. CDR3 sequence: CASSSGTGRFTEAFF. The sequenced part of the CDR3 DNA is TGTGCCAGCAGTTCTGGGACAGGCCGTTTTACTGAA.

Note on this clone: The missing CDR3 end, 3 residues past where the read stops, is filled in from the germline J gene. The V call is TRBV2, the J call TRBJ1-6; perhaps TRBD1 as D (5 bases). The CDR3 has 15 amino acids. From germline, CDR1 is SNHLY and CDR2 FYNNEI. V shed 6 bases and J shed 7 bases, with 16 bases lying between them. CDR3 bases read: TGTGCCAGCAGGGCAGGGATCTGGCTCAATTCACCC. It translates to CASRAGIWLNSP. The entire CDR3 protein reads CASRAGIWLNSPLHF.

CDR3 DNA (partial): TGTGCCAGCAGCTTTAATCTTATCGGTGAAAAA. This codes for CASSFNLIGEK. The whole CDR3 protein is CASSFNLIGEKLFF. The chain employs TRBV11-2 and TRBJ1-4; D not certain. From the germline J gene comes the end of the CDR3, since the read stops 3 residues before it. This CDR3 has 14 amino acids. Trimming took off 3 bases at V and 7 bases at J, with 12 bases between the two ends. The germline gives CDR1 SGHAT, CDR2 FQNNGV. The full variable domain, completed using reference TRBV11-2 and TRBJ1-4, is EAGVAQSPRYKIIEKRQSVAFWCNPISGHATLYWYQQILGQGPKLLIQFQNNGVVDDSQLPKDRFSAERLKGVDSTLKIQPAKLEDSAVYLCASSFNLIGEKLFFGSGTQLSVL.

The sequenced part of the CDR3 DNA is TGCGCCAGCAGCCCTTTCTTATTCGGCCTCGTAAAGGGTCAGCCC. The encoded protein is CASSPFLFGLVKGQP. The entire CDR3 is CASSPFLFGLVKGQPQHF. This chain links TRBV4-1 with TRBJ1-5; D remains ambiguous. The read ends 3 residues shy of where the CDR3 ends; the end is completed using the germline J gene. Germline V gene lookup returns CDR1 MGHRA and CDR2 YSYEKL. Trimming cost V 4 bases and J 6 bases, with 25 bases left between them. This CDR3 contains 18 residues.

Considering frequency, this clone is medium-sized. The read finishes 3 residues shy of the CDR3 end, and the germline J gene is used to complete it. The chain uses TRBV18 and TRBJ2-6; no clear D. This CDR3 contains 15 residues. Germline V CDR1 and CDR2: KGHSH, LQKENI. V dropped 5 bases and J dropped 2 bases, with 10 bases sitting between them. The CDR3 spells CASSVDKTGANVLTF. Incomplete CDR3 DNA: TGTGCCAGCTCAGTAGACAAAACTGGGGCCAACGTC.

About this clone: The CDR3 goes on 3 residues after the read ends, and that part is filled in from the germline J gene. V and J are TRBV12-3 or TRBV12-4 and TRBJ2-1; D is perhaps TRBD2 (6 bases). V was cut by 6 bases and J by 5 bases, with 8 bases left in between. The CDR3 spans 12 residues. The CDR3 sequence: CASRRGDNEQFF. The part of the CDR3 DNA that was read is TGTGCCAGCAGGCGGGGAGACAATGAG.

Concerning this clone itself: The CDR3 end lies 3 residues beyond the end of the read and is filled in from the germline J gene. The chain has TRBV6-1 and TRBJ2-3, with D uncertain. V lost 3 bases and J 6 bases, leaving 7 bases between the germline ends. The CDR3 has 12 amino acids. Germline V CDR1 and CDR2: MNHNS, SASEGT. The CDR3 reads CASSERSDTQYF. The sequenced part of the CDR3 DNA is TGTGCCAGCAGTGAGAGGTCGGATACG.

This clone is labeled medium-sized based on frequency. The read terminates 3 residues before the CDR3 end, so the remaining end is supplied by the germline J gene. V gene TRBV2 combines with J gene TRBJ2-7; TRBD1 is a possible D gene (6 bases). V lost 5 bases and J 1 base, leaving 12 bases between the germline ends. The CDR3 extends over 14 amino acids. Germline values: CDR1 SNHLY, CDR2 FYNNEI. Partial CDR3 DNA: TGTGCCAGCAGTAGGCAGGGGAGTTCCTACGAG. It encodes CASSRQGSSYE. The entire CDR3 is CASSRQGSSYEQYF.

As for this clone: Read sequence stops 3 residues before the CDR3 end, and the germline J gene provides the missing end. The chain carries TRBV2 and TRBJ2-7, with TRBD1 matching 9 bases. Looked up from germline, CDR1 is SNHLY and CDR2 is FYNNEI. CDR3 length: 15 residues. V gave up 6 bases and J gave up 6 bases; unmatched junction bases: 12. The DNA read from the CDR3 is TGTGCCAGCAGGCCGGGACAGGGAGCTCCGGGCGAG. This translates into CASRPGQGAPGE. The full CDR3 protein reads CASRPGQGAPGEQYF.

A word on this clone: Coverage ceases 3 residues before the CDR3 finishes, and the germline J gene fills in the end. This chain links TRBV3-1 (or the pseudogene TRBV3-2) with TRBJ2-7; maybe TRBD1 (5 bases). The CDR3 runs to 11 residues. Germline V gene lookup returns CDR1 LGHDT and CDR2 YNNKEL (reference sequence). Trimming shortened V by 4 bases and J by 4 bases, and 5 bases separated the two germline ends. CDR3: CASSRQYEQYF. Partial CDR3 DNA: TGTGCCAGCAGCCGACAGTACGAG.

CDR3 protein: CAWSQGLGNQPQHF. Partial CDR3 DNA: TGTGCCTGGAGTCAGGGGTTAGGCAATCAGCCC. The J gene is TRBJ1-5, the V gene TRBV30, with D maybe TRBD1 (6 bases). With the read ending 3 residues before the CDR3 end, the germline J gene is used to fill in that end. Germline loops: CDR1 GTSNPN, CDR2 SVGIG (reference sequence). The CDR3 is 14 amino acids. Trimming left V 2 bases short and J 2 bases short, with 10 bases between.

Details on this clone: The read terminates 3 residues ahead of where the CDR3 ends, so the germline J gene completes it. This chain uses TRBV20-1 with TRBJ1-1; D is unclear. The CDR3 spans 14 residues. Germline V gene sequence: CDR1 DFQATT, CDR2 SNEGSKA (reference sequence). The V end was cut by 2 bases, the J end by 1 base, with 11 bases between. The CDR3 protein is CSARLLPTNTEAFF. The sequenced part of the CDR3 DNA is TGCAGTGCTAGACTTTTACCTACGAACACTGAA.

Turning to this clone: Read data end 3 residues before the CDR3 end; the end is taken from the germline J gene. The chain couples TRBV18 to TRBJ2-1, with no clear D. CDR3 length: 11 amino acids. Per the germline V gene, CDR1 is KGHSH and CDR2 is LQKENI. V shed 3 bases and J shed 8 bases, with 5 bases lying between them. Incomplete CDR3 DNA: TGTGCCAGCTCACCTGGGCATGAG. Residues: CASSPGHE. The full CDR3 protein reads CASSPGHEQFF.

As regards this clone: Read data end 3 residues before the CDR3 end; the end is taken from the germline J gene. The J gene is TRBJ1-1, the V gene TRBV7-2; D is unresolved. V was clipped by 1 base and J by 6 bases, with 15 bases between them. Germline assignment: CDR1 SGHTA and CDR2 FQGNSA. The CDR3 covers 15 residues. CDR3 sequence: CASSLVEGFRSEAFF. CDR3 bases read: TGTGCCAGCAGCTTAGTAGAGGGCTTTAGGTCTGAA.

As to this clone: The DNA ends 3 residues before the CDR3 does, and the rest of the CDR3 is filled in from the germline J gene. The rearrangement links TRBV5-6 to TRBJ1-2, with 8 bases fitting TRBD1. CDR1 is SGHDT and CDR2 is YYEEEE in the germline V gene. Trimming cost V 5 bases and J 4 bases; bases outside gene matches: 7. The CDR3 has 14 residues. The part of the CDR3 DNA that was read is TGTGCCAGCAGGTCCGACAGGGGCACCTATGGC. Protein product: CASRSDRGTYG. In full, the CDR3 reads CASRSDRGTYGYTF.

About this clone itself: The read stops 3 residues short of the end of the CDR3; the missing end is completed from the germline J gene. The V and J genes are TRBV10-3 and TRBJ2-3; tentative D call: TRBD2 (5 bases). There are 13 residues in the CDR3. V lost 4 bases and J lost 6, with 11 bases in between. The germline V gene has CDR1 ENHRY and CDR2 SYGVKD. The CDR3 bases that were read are TGTGCCATCAGTGGACTTACGGGGGATACG. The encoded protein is CAISGLTGDT. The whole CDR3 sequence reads CAISGLTGDTQYF.